The 25 T cell receptor beta chains presented below share a single source sample, sequenced in a study of T cell changes during pregnancy in multiple sclerosis (dated by TCRdb to between 2019 and 2020). The library was prepared using the immunoSEQ multiplex PCR assay. In TCRdb, the immuneACCESS table is reduced to in-frame sequences with V and J assigned. These tables do not hold every clone; where another copy was compared, an unresolved V gene accounts for under half, and the others remain unexplained. For this sample the table gives about 40,000 clones, of which roughly 94% were detected only once. The ten largest clonotypes hold roughly 1.7% of the sample. The material was peripheral blood, obtained in the third trimester of pregnancy. These receptors came from a female donor with multiple sclerosis, enrolled in a pregnancy study.

The J gene is TRBJ2-1, the V gene TRBV5-1; 11 nucleotides match TRBD2. V was pared by 4 bases and J by 6 bases, with 9 bases of the junction left unmatched. CDR1 is SGHRS and CDR2 is YFSETQ in the germline V gene. The CDR3 sequence is 16 residues long. The CDR3 DNA follows: TGCGCCAGCAGCCCGGATAGCGGGAGGGCCATCAATGAGCAGTTCTTC. Its protein is CASSPDSGRAINEQFF.

V and J are TRBV18 and TRBJ1-5, with unresolved D. V lost 2 bases to trimming and J lost 0 bases, with 11 bases between them. CDR3 length: 16 residues. Germline CDR1 is KGHSH and CDR2 is LQKENI. The CDR3 DNA is TGTGCCAGCTCACCAGGTTCGGTTGGTAGCAATCAGCCCCAGCATTTT. Its translation is CASSPGSVGSNQPQHF.

CDR3 sequence: CASSFGQVTPLHF. CDR3 DNA: TGTGCCAGCAGCTTTGGACAGGTGACACCCCTCCACTTT. The chain uses TRBV13 and TRBJ1-6, with 7 bases lining up with TRBD1. The J segment lost 11 bases and the V segment lost 3 bases, leaving 4 bases of the junction unmatched. The CDR3 extends over 13 amino acids. Germline V lookup: CDR1 PRHDT, CDR2 FYEKMQ (reference sequence).

CDR3 in amino acids: CSVANRNTEAFF. The CDR3 DNA sequence: TGCAGCGTTGCCAATAGGAACACTGAAGCTTTCTTT. The rearrangement joins TRBV29-1 to TRBJ1-1; D unclear. Trimming cost V 4 bases and J 1 base, with 7 bases left between them. Germline CDR1 is SQVTM and CDR2 is ANQGSEA. The CDR3 is 12 amino acids.

The CDR3: CATSRAGTGRVEKLFF. CDR3 nucleotide sequence: TGTGCCACCAGCAGAGCGGGGACAGGGCGGGTCGAAAAACTGTTTTTT. The rearrangement joins TRBV15 to TRBJ1-4; 9 nucleotides match TRBD1. The CDR3 covers 16 residues. V gave up 1 base and J gave up 8 bases; unmatched junction bases: 8. Germline values: CDR1 LNHNV, CDR2 YYDKDF (reference sequence).

The rearrangement joins TRBV5-1 to TRBJ2-5; possibly TRBD1 for D (5 bases). Trimming pared 2 bases from V and 2 bases from J, leaving 13 bases between. The CDR3 is made up of 15 amino acids. Germline V lookup: CDR1 SGHRS, CDR2 YFSETQ. CDR3: CASSLSQGRQETQYF. The CDR3 coding sequence is TGCGCCAGCAGCTTATCCCAGGGTAGGCAAGAGACCCAGTACTTC.

The chain links TRBV23-1 to TRBJ2-4; 8 bases map to TRBD2. TRBV23-1 is annotated as an ORF whose role is uncertain. The CDR3 contains 16 residues. Trimming cost V 0 bases and J 3 bases; bases outside gene matches: 4. In nucleotides, the CDR3 is TGCGCCAGCAGTCAATCGTGGCGGGAGGACAAAAACATTCAGTACTTC. Translated, it gives CASSQSWREDKNIQYF.

J is TRBJ2-3 and V is TRBV9, with a possible D match to TRBD1 (5 bases). From germline, CDR1 is SGDLS and CDR2 YYNGEE. Trimming left V 3 bases short and J 6 bases short, with 11 bases between. The length of the CDR3 is 13 residues. The DNA for the CDR3 is TGTGCCAGCAGCGACAGGCGTGAGGATACGCAGTATTTT. Its protein product is CASSDRREDTQYF. Together with reference TRBV9 and TRBJ2-3, the CDR3 gives the full variable domain: DSGVTQTPKHLITATGQRVTLRCSPRSGDLSVYWYQQSLDQGLQFLIQYYNGEERAKGNILERFSAQQFPDLHSELNLSSLELGDSALYFCASSDRREDTQYFGPGTRLTVL.

The CDR3 loop reads CASSAQKTGGDYGYTF. In DNA form, the CDR3 reads TGTGCCAGCAGCGCCCAGAAGACAGGGGGCGACTATGGCTACACCTTC. The chain recombines TRBV11-3 with TRBJ1-2; the match to TRBD1 covers 10 bases. The ends lost 5 bases at V and 3 bases at J; junction bases unmatched: 9. Germline CDR1 SGHNT, CDR2 YENEEA. There are 16 residues in the CDR3.

The V gene is TRBV28, the J gene TRBJ2-7; D perhaps matches TRBD2 (7 bases). CDR1 is MDHEN and CDR2 is SYDVKM in the germline V gene. CDR3 length: 14 residues. V shed 1 base and J shed 7 bases, with 14 bases lying between them. The CDR3 coding sequence is TGTGCCAGCAGTTTATCACGGGGGGCGAGGGAGCAGTACTTC. Protein: CASSLSRGAREQYF.

V gene TRBV6-1 combines with J gene TRBJ2-1; D unclear. Germline CDR1 and CDR2: MNHNS and SASEGT. The ends were cut back, 3 bases at V and 7 bases at J, with 19 bases in the middle. The CDR3 has 16 amino acids. This chain's CDR3 is CASSEAASEYINEQFF. Written as DNA, the CDR3 is TGTGCCAGCAGTGAGGCCGCTTCGGAGTATATAAATGAGCAGTTCTTC.

V is TRBV7-8 and J is TRBJ2-6; D uncertain. Germline CDR1 SGHVS, CDR2 FQNEAQ. The length of the CDR3 is 18 residues. Trimming cost V 5 bases and J 5 bases, with 22 bases left between them. CDR3 nucleotide sequence: TGTGCCAGCAGCCCCGTTAGGCCAGGCTCCGGTAGGGCCAACGTCCTGACTTTC. This gives the protein CASSPVRPGSGRANVLTF.

This clone was observed a handful of times. This rearrangement joins TRBV9 to TRBJ1-1, with 9 bases that match TRBD1. The germline V gene encodes CDR1 SGDLS and CDR2 YYNGEE. V lost 2 bases to trimming and J lost 0 bases; unmatched junction nucleotides: 2. This CDR3 has 15 amino acids. CDR3 loop: CASSVGQGMNTEAFF. CDR3 sequence (DNA): TGTGCCAGCAGCGTGGGACAGGGAATGAACACTGAAGCTTTCTTT. Variable domain in full (rest from reference TRBV9 and TRBJ1-1): DSGVTQTPKHLITATGQRVTLRCSPRSGDLSVYWYQQSLDQGLQFLIQYYNGEERAKGNILERFSAQQFPDLHSELNLSSLELGDSALYFCASSVGQGMNTEAFFGQGTRLTVV.

The chain links TRBV2 to TRBJ1-2, with D possibly matching TRBD1 (5 bases). V lost 6 bases and J lost 4, with 18 bases in between. Germline V gives CDR1 SNHLY, CDR2 FYNNEI. The CDR3 loop spans 15 amino acids. Written as DNA, the CDR3 is TGTGCCAGCAGACAGATGGCAGGGAACGTCTATGGCTACACCTTC. Translating gives CASRQMAGNVYGYTF.

The chain has TRBV7-3 and TRBJ2-3; TRBD2 might be the D (5 bases). This CDR3 has 15 amino acids. V was shortened by 5 bases and J by 1 base, with 13 bases between the two germline ends. Looked up from germline, CDR1 is SGHTA and CDR2 is FQGTGA. This chain's CDR3 is CASSPSGSGTDTQYF. The CDR3 DNA is TGTGCCAGCAGCCCCTCGGGAAGCGGCACAGATACGCAGTATTTT.

V usage is TRBV28 and J usage is TRBJ2-7, with 10 nucleotides matching TRBD1. The CDR3 runs to 15 residues. CDR1 and CDR2 from the germline V gene are MDHEN and SYDVKM. V lost 2 bases to trimming and J lost 5 bases; unmatched junction nucleotides: 6. CDR3 nucleotide sequence: TGTGCCAGCAGTTTACCGGGACAGGGGTTAAACGAGCAGTACTTC. Amino acid sequence: CASSLPGQGLNEQYF.

V is TRBV7-9 and J is TRBJ2-7; 10 bases agree with TRBD2. The CDR3 extends over 15 amino acids. V shed 1 base, J shed 3 bases, and the junction held 3 bases outside the gene matches. The germline gives CDR1 SEHNR, CDR2 FQNEAQ (reference sequence). CDR3 nucleotide sequence: TGTGCCAGCAGCTTAGGGGCTAGCGGGAGCTACGAGCAGTACTTC. Amino acids: CASSLGASGSYEQYF.

The rearrangement joins TRBV4-3 to TRBJ1-1; no firm D call. CDR3 length equals 16 residues. Per germline, CDR1 LGHNA and CDR2 YSLEER. V was cut by 4 bases and J by 0 bases, with 15 bases left in between. The CDR3 sequence is CASSPMADNMNTEAFF. The CDR3 DNA reads TGCGCCAGCAGCCCCATGGCCGATAATATGAACACTGAAGCTTTCTTT.

This clone was detected only once. The chain combines TRBV7-9 with TRBJ2-5; D may be TRBD2 (6 bases). The CDR3 length is 13 residues. V was trimmed by 5 bases and J by 5 bases, leaving 12 bases between them. CDR1 and CDR2 (germline): SEHNR, FQNEAQ (reference sequence). Here the CDR3 reads CASSPGGVETQYF. The CDR3 region has the DNA TGTGCCAGCAGCCCTGGCGGGGTGGAGACCCAGTACTTC.

Here the CDR3 DNA reads TGCGCCAGCAGCTTCGGGGCTAGCGGGAGTTTGGATGAGCAGTTCTTC. Protein sequence: CASSFGASGSLDEQFF. This rearrangement joins TRBV5-1 to TRBJ2-1; TRBD2 aligns across 10 bases. In germline, CDR1 is SGHRS, CDR2 YFSETQ. The V and J ends lost 2 bases and 8 bases, in that order; junction bases with no gene match: 10. CDR3 length: 16 residues.

This chain joins TRBV5-4 and TRBJ2-3; a weak D match, TRBD2 (6 bases). The V end lost 4 bases, the J end lost 3 bases, and 9 bases lay between the germline ends. The germline V gene encodes CDR1 SGHNT and CDR2 YYREEE (reference sequence). The CDR3 runs 13 residues. The CDR3 region is CASSQTSTDTQYF. DNA of the CDR3: TGTGCCAGCAGCCAGACTAGTACAGATACGCAGTATTTT.

The chain carries TRBV15 and TRBJ2-2; D is perhaps TRBD2 (5 bases). Looked up from germline, CDR1 is LNHNV and CDR2 is YYDKDF (reference sequence). The germline V and J ends were trimmed by 1 base and 4 bases, with 10 bases remaining between them. This CDR3 has 15 residues. This chain's CDR3 is CATSRGGQGTGELFF. For the CDR3, the DNA is TGTGCCACCAGCAGAGGCGGGCAAGGCACCGGGGAGCTGTTTTTT. Supplemented by reference TRBV15 and TRBJ2-2, the full variable domain reads DAMVIQNPRYQVTQFGKPVTLSCSQTLNHNVMYWYQQKSSQAPKLLFHYYDKDFNNEADTPDNFQSRRPNTSFCFLDIRSPGLGDTAMYLCATSRGGQGTGELFFGEGSRLTVL.

The count of this clone is one. This chain links TRBV7-2 with TRBJ2-5, with 7 bases that match TRBD1. The CDR3 contains 12 residues. The ends lost 6 bases at V and 4 bases at J; junction bases unmatched: 2. Germline V gives CDR1 SGHTA, CDR2 FQGNSA. CDR3 DNA sequence: TGTGCCAGCAGGGGACAGTTAGAGACCCAGTACTTC. It specifies CASRGQLETQYF.

The gene calls are TRBV6-1 and TRBJ2-7, with 9 nucleotides matching TRBD2. With V trimmed by 0 bases and J by 0 bases, 0 bases remained unmatched. The CDR3 is 15 residues long. Germline lookup yields CDR1 MNHNS and CDR2 SASEGT. The CDR3 DNA follows: TGTGCCAGCAGTGAAGCTAGCGGGAGCTCCTACGAGCAGTACTTC. Residues: CASSEASGSSYEQYF.

This clone was seen a single time. The rearrangement joins TRBV28 to TRBJ2-5; D perhaps matches TRBD1 (6 bases). The CDR3 sequence is 14 residues long. Germline V lookup: CDR1 MDHEN, CDR2 SYDVKM. Deletions cut 2 bases from V and 0 bases from J, with 7 bases between. The CDR3 nucleotides are TGTGCCAGCAGTTTACGACAGGACCAAGAGACCCAGTACTTC. As protein: CASSLRQDQETQYF.